This T cell receptor beta chain was recorded in a study of graft-versus-host responses after intestinal transplantation. Study-level background: Each of the recipients got a multivisceral, liver-intestinal, or isolated intestinal transplant. Tacrolimus and steroids were given for around 3 years to all recipients after anti-thymocyte globulin induction.

Germline V gives CDR1 SGHTA, CDR2 FQGTGA. This CDR3 is 13 amino acids long. With 5 bases removed from V and 3 bases from J, the gap between germline ends came to 10 bases. The protocol was immunoSEQ multiplex PCR, while the TCRdb copy is restricted to in-frame clones and leaves out a portion. The top ten hold 0.55% to 0.8% of the sample, which has 77,000 or so clones, 92% seen once. This specimen consisted of PBMCs, obtained 98 days after intestinal transplantation. This TCR came from a human patient who received an intestinal transplant, so some T cells may come from the graft donor. V and J are TRBV7-3 and TRBJ2-5, with D perhaps being TRBD1 or TRBD2 (5 bases each). The CDR3 DNA reads TGTGCCAGCAGCCCCGTGGGGGAAGAGACCCAGTACTTC. This codes for CASSPVGEETQYF.